This T cell receptor (beta chain) appears in the sequencing data of a study of blood T cell repertoires in COVID-19. TCRdb's copy holds only in-frame clones and misses some; the assay was immunoSEQ multiplex PCR. This table holds some 130,000 clones, almost 70% found once. This clone was seen more than once but under ten times. Sequences were obtained from peripheral blood. The clonotype comes from a woman between 65 and 79 years old with acute or convalescent COVID-19.

The CDR3 loop reads CAWSRDRRLYGNQPQHF. Written as DNA, the CDR3 is TGTGCCTGGAGCCGGGACAGGAGACTTTATGGGAATCAGCCCCAGCATTTT. V usage is TRBV30 and J usage is TRBJ1-5, with 8 bases aligning to TRBD1. Trimming at V came to 3 bases and at J to 4 bases, leaving 14 bases not matched to a gene. The length of the CDR3 is 17 residues. CDR1 is GTSNPN and CDR2 is SVGIG in the germline V gene (reference sequence).